A selection of T cell receptor beta chains follows, all from one sample in a study of response to subunit inactivated influenza vaccine. TCRdb called the RT-PCR reads again in MiXCR, with one record for every CDR3 protein. Found here are roughly 780,000 distinct CDR3 sequences, about 18% of them singletons; the top ten hold around 9.9%. The source material was PBMCs from blood, sampled approximately 5 days after vaccination. These receptors were obtained from a man between 45 and 60 years old who received an inactivated influenza vaccine. Each CDR3 is given with its conserved first and last residue. The D gene is left open where the match is weak. Clone size, where shown, is once, few, many, or a class for clones that have expanded.

d_call,j_call,v_call,clone_size,cdr3_aa,cdr3_nt
TRBD1,TRBJ2-2,TRBV10-3,few,CAISEHRGENTGELFF,TGTGCCATCAGTGAACACAGGGGAGAGAACACCGGGGAGCTGTTTTTT
-,TRBJ1-1,TRBV5-1,-,CASSLDRPKAEAFF,TGCGCCAGCAGCTTGGACAGGCCCAAGGCTGAAGCTTTCTTT
TRBD1,TRBJ2-2,TRBV5-5,-,CASSRQGGDTGELFF,TGTGCCAGCAGCCGACAGGGGGGGGACACCGGGGAGCTGTTTTTT
TRBD1,TRBJ2-7,TRBV11-2,-,CASSLGTTGNILGYEQYF,TGTGCCAGCAGCCTAGGGACGACAGGGAATATCCTGGGCTACGAGCAGTACTTC
-,TRBJ1-5,TRBV15,few,CATSSGRSNQPQHF,TGTGCCACCAGCAGTGGTCGGAGCAATCAGCCCCAGCATTTT
-,TRBJ2-1,TRBV7-9,few,CASSRLIGGNEQFF,TGTGCCAGCAGCAGGTTAATAGGGGGCAATGAGCAGTTCTTC
TRBD2,TRBJ2-5,TRBV20-1,few,CSARDLGGSETQYF,TGCAGTGCTAGAGATTTGGGCGGGAGCGAGACCCAGTACTTC
-,TRBJ2-5,TRBV13,-,CASSSTTLSGRQETQYF,TGTGCCAGCAGCTCCACAACACTCTCTGGCCGTCAAGAGACCCAGTACTTC
TRBD2,TRBJ2-1,TRBV2,few,CASSEGVAGKSHEQFF,TGTGCCAGCAGTGAAGGGGTAGCGGGGAAAAGCCATGAGCAGTTCTTC
-,TRBJ2-5,TRBV27,few,CASSLGGRMETQYF,TGTGCCAGCAGTTTAGGCGGCAGGATGGAGACCCAGTACTTC
-,TRBJ2-2,TRBV20-1,-,CSASGYRATGELFF,TGCAGTGCTTCCGGGTACAGGGCCACCGGGGAGCTGTTTTTT
TRBD1,TRBJ1-1,TRBV4-1,-,CASSRRTGVMNTEAFF,TGCGCCAGCAGCCGACGAACAGGGGTCATGAACACTGAAGCTTTCTTT
-,TRBJ1-6,TRBV20-1,few,CSAGDGRLPLHF,TGCAGTGCCGGGGACGGCCGGTTACCCCTCCACTTT
-,TRBJ2-2,TRBV5-1,many,CASSLRDGELFF,TGCGCCAGCAGCCTCAGAGACGGGGAGCTGTTTTTT
TRBD2,TRBJ2-7,TRBV4-2,many,CASSHPGGSIYEQYF,TGTGCCAGCAGCCACCCAGGCGGGAGTATCTACGAGCAGTACTTC
TRBD1,TRBJ1-5,TRBV18,-,CASSPGTGPNQPQHF,TGTGCCAGCTCACCCGGGACAGGGCCCAATCAGCCCCAGCATTTT
TRBD2,TRBJ2-1,TRBV5-1,-,CASSPVVAGGSNEQFF,TGCGCCAGCAGCCCCGTGGTAGCGGGAGGGTCTAATGAGCAGTTCTTC
TRBD2,TRBJ2-1,TRBV20-1,few,CSASPGLAGGSNEQFF,TGCAGTGCTAGTCCCGGACTAGCGGGAGGGTCGAATGAGCAGTTCTTC
TRBD2,TRBJ2-1,TRBV6-2/TRBV6-3,few,CASSYRPSGSFYNEQFF,TGTGCCAGCAGTTACCGGCCTAGCGGGAGTTTTTACAATGAGCAGTTCTTC
TRBD2,TRBJ2-1,TRBV6-5,many,CASSYSLGLAGEDEQFF,TGTGCCAGCAGTTACTCGCTGGGACTAGCGGGAGAGGATGAGCAGTTCTTC
-,TRBJ1-2,TRBV9,few,CASSSGDHAVYGYTF,TGTGCCAGCAGCTCGGGGGACCACGCGGTTTATGGCTACACCTTC
-,TRBJ1-6,TRBV20-1,few,CSAREGSGRNSPLHF,TGCAGTGCTAGAGAGGGATCGGGGCGTAATTCACCCCTCCACTTT
-,TRBJ1-1,TRBV13,-,CASSRPGAAAGAFF,TGTGCCAGCAGCCGCCCTGGAGCCGCCGCGGGAGCTTTCTTT
-,TRBJ2-7,TRBV5-1,-,CASSLASTSEQYF,TGCGCCAGCAGCTTGGCGTCGACTAGCGAGCAGTACTTC
-,TRBJ2-7,TRBV20-1,-,CSASLPQRRADEQYF,TGCAGTGCTAGTCTGCCCCAACGACGGGCCGACGAGCAGTACTTC
-,TRBJ2-4,TRBV20-1,-,CSASAPEDIQYF,TGCAGTGCGTCGGCCCCAGAGGACATTCAGTACTTC
-,TRBJ2-3,TRBV7-9,-,CASSPLGRASDTQYF,TGTGCCAGCAGCCCCCTCGGGAGAGCCAGCGATACGCAGTATTTT
-,TRBJ2-5,TRBV20-1,-,CSASRGQPQETQYF,TGCAGTGCTAGCCGCGGACAGCCCCAAGAGACCCAGTACTTC
TRBD1,TRBJ1-6,TRBV6-5,-,CASSYRQGNSPLHF,TGTGCCAGCAGTTACAGACAGGGGAATTCACCCCTCCACTTT
TRBD2,TRBJ2-5,TRBV7-2,-,CASSPGRVIETQYF,TGTGCCAGCAGCCCTGGGAGGGTAATAGAGACCCAGTACTTC
-,TRBJ2-1,TRBV28,few,CASSTPKRLVDEQFF,TGTGCCAGCAGTACTCCTAAAAGACTAGTCGATGAGCAGTTCTTC
-,TRBJ2-5,TRBV5-1,-,CASSLGRAAETQYF,TGCGCCAGCAGCTTGGGCAGGGCTGCTGAGACCCAGTACTTC
-,TRBJ2-3,TRBV11-2,-,CASSLEYTRLSADTQYF,TGTGCCAGCAGCTTAGAATATACTCGCCTTTCTGCAGATACGCAGTATTTT
TRBD2,TRBJ2-2,TRBV12-3/TRBV12-4,-,CASSLVSGSVGELFF,TGTGCCAGCAGTTTAGTTAGCGGGAGCGTCGGGGAGCTGTTTTTT
-,TRBJ2-7,TRBV20-1,-,CSATDPGPYEQYF,TGCAGTGCTACAGACCCGGGTCCCTACGAGCAGTACTTC
TRBD1,TRBJ1-1,TRBV6-2/TRBV6-3,-,CASRSRQGRKNTEAFF,TGTGCCAGCAGGAGTCGACAGGGGCGGAAGAACACTGAAGCTTTCTTT
TRBD1,TRBJ2-2,TRBV5-1,few,CASSPLNRGRFTGELFF,TGCGCCAGCAGCCCTCTGAACAGGGGGCGCTTCACCGGGGAGCTGTTTTTT
TRBD2,TRBJ2-1,TRBV10-3,few,CAISEGGDYNEQFF,TGTGCCATCAGCGAGGGAGGGGACTACAATGAGCAGTTCTTC
TRBD2,TRBJ2-3,TRBV20-1,many,CSARVLAGDTQYF,TGCAGTGCTAGAGTCCTAGCGGGGGATACGCAGTATTTT
TRBD2,TRBJ2-3,TRBV7-2,-,CASCTGLAGTDTQYF,TGTGCCAGCTGTACGGGACTAGCGGGCACAGATACGCAGTATTTT
-,TRBJ2-5,TRBV11-2,-,CASSPRIGEQETQYF,TGTGCCAGCAGCCCTAGAATCGGGGAACAAGAGACCCAGTACTTC
-,TRBJ2-1,TRBV7-2,-,CASSLDRYEQFF,TGTGCCAGCAGCTTAGACAGATATGAGCAGTTCTTC
-,TRBJ1-5,TRBV3-1,-,CATPKGEHSNQPQHF,TGTGCCACCCCCAAGGGGGAGCACTCTAATCAGCCCCAGCATTTT
TRBD1,TRBJ1-5,TRBV24-1,-,CATSDHRGRGNQPQHF,TGTGCCACCAGTGATCACAGGGGTCGGGGCAATCAGCCCCAGCATTTT
-,TRBJ2-5,TRBV7-2,-,CASSLRVARQETQYF,TGTGCCAGCAGCTTACGGGTTGCGCGTCAAGAGACCCAGTACTTC
-,TRBJ2-5,TRBV29-1,-,CSVEGDFRGTQYF,TGCAGCGTTGAAGGGGACTTTAGGGGCACCCAGTACTTC
TRBD1,TRBJ2-5,TRBV6-5,few,CASSYLDRGPETQYF,TGTGCCAGCAGTTACTTAGACAGGGGGCCCGAGACCCAGTACTTC
-,TRBJ2-7,TRBV5-1,-,CASGEQPSYEQYF,TGCGCCAGCGGGGAACAACCTTCCTACGAGCAGTACTTC
TRBD1,TRBJ2-7,TRBV7-2,-,CASSSWTGNYEQYF,TGTGCCAGCAGCTCCTGGACAGGGAACTACGAGCAGTACTTC
TRBD1,TRBJ1-3,TRBV10-3,many,CAIRGQGLGNTIYF,TGTGCCATCAGAGGACAGGGGTTGGGAAACACCATATATTTT
-,TRBJ2-5,TRBV28,-,CASSFTGGGIETQYF,TGTGCCAGCAGTTTTACAGGGGGGGGGATAGAGACCCAGTACTTC
-,TRBJ2-5,TRBV5-1,few,CASSQTRRAETQYF,TGCGCCAGCAGTCAGACCCGTCGTGCAGAGACCCAGTACTTC
-,TRBJ2-7,TRBV7-9,few,CASSLAVKIYEQYF,TGTGCCAGCAGCTTAGCAGTCAAAATCTACGAGCAGTACTTC
-,TRBJ2-7,TRBV4-2,-,CASSQDQFSRGYEQYF,TGTGCCAGCAGCCAAGATCAGTTTAGCAGGGGATACGAGCAGTACTTC
-,TRBJ1-5,TRBV7-2,-,CASSTLGGYSNQPQHF,TGTGCCAGCAGTACATTGGGGGGATATAGCAATCAGCCCCAGCATTTT
TRBD2,TRBJ2-7,TRBV4-2,many,CASSQGRAGTYEQYF,TGTGCCAGCAGCCAAGGAAGAGCGGGGACCTACGAGCAGTACTTC
-,TRBJ2-2,TRBV12-3/TRBV12-4,-,CASSLRVRPQNTGELFF,TGTGCCAGCAGTTTACGGGTACGGCCCCAGAACACCGGGGAGCTGTTTTTT
TRBD1,TRBJ2-5,TRBV20-1,-,CSAREKPGQGLIRETQYF,TGCAGTGCTAGAGAAAAACCGGGACAGGGATTAATTCGAGAGACCCAGTACTTC